Listed here are 30 T cell receptor beta chains from one sample, sequenced in a study of blood T cell repertoires in COVID-19. Sequencing used immunoSEQ multiplex PCR; TCRdb keeps in-frame clones, though not all of them. The sample consists of around 340,000 clones, 70% to 90% of them appearing once. Specimen: peripheral blood. The receptors originated from a woman aged 55-69 years with COVID-19, enrolled during active disease.

In its sample, this clone was seen once. The V and J genes are TRBV9 and TRBJ2-3, with TRBD2 identical over 10 bases. This CDR3 has 15 residues. Germline CDR1 and CDR2: SGDLS and YYNGEE. V lost 4 bases, J lost 6 bases, and 8 bases stayed unmatched. The CDR3 DNA reads as TGTGCCAGCAGCCGGGGACTAGCGTCTGGGGATACGCAGTATTTT. It yields the protein CASSRGLASGDTQYF.

The chain has TRBV6-1 and TRBJ1-3; D ambiguous. Trimming pared 0 bases from V and 1 base from J, leaving 13 bases between. The length of the CDR3 is 17 residues. CDR1 and CDR2 from the germline V gene are MNHNS and SASEGT. The chain's CDR3 is CASSEAPSGRSGNTIYF. The CDR3 bases are TGTGCCAGCAGTGAAGCCCCTTCGGGTCGGTCTGGAAACACCATATATTTT.

This sequence joins TRBV4-3 and TRBJ1-2; D uncertain. The length of the CDR3 is 15 residues. Per the germline V gene, CDR1 is LGHNA and CDR2 is YSLEER. V was cut by 3 bases and J by 8 bases, with 19 bases left in between. The chain's CDR3 is CASSQISGSGDGYTF. DNA of the CDR3: TGCGCCAGCAGCCAGATTTCCGGGTCTGGAGACGGCTACACCTTC.

The CDR3 bases are TGTGCCAGCAGCGTAGCAGCGGTGAGCACAGATACGCAGTATTTT. As protein: CASSVAAVSTDTQYF. The chain is built from TRBV9 and TRBJ2-3; a weak D match, TRBD2 (5 bases). The germline CDR1 and CDR2 sequences are SGDLS and YYNGEE. This CDR3 has 15 residues. V was cut by 0 bases and J by 0 bases, with 8 bases left in between.

The CDR3 DNA follows: TGTGCCAGCAGTTTTGCCGGGAGGAACACTGAAGCTTTCTTT. This encodes CASSFAGRNTEAFF. The chain uses TRBV27 and TRBJ1-1; no firm D call. Germline V CDR1 and CDR2: MNHEY, SMNVEV (reference sequence). V lost 3 bases, J lost 1 base, and 9 bases lay in between. This CDR3 comprises 14 residues.

The V call is TRBV7-9, the J call TRBJ2-1, with 8 positions matching TRBD2. The germline V gene has CDR1 SEHNR and CDR2 FQNEAQ (reference sequence). With 1 base clipped from V and 0 bases from J, the junction kept 5 bases outside the gene matches. The CDR3 runs 17 residues. This chain's CDR3 is CASSLVGGGSSYNEQFF. DNA for the CDR3: TGTGCCAGCAGCTTAGTGGGCGGGGGGAGCTCCTACAATGAGCAGTTCTTC. Based on the CDR3 plus reference TRBV7-9 and TRBJ2-1, the full variable domain is DTGVSQNPRHKITKRGQNVTFRCDPISEHNRLYWYRQTLGQGPEFLTYFQNEAQLEKSRLLSDRFSAERPKGSFSTLEIQRTEQGDSAMYLCASSLVGGGSSYNEQFFGPGTRLTVL.

The chain has TRBV30 and TRBJ1-6; tentatively, D is TRBD1 (5 bases). V shed 1 base and J shed 0 bases, with 13 bases lying between them. The CDR3 consists of 17 residues. The germline CDR1 and CDR2 sequences are GTSNPN and SVGIG (reference sequence). DNA for the CDR3: TGTGCCTGGAGTGCTATTCCGCAGGGCTCCTATAATTCACCCCTCCACTTT. Its translation: CAWSAIPQGSYNSPLHF.

Only one count was recorded for this clone. The rearrangement uses TRBV4-2 and TRBJ1-2; unclear D gene. This CDR3 contains 14 residues. Trimming removed 0 bases at V and 3 bases at J, with 8 bases between. The germline V gene encodes CDR1 LGHNA and CDR2 YNFKEQ. For the CDR3, the DNA is TGTGCCAGCAGCCAAGATCTTAGTGACTATGGCTACACCTTC. This translates into CASSQDLSDYGYTF.

The chain uses TRBV18 and TRBJ1-5; D is undetermined. This CDR3 has 15 amino acids. Germline CDR1 is KGHSH and CDR2 is LQKENI. V lost 1 base to trimming and J lost 4 bases, with 11 bases between them. The CDR3 nucleotides read TGTGCCAGCTCACCACGAGGCAATCCTAATCAGCCCCAGCATTTT. Amino acids: CASSPRGNPNQPQHF.

Of note for this clone: Other DNA sequences in the sample encode the same CDR3. The chain is built from TRBV7-2 and TRBJ1-1; D is unclear. The CDR3 length is 13 residues. With 0 bases removed from V and 5 bases from J, the gap between germline ends came to 7 bases. Germline loops: CDR1 SGHTA, CDR2 FQGNSA. CDR3 region: CASSLAPGTEAFF. CDR3 DNA sequence: TGTGCCAGCAGCTTAGCCCCAGGAACTGAAGCTTTCTTT.

The chain recombines TRBV7-9 with TRBJ1-2; D is unresolved. V dropped 1 base and J dropped 4 bases, with 10 bases sitting between them. Germline V CDR1 and CDR2: SEHNR, FQNEAQ (reference sequence). This CDR3 comprises 14 residues. Here the CDR3 DNA reads TGTGCCAGCAGCTTAGTGAGCGCGCGCTATGGCTACACCTTC. Translation gives CASSLVSARYGYTF.

This clone was observed a few times. This chain connects TRBV2 to TRBJ1-5, with D perhaps matching TRBD1 (5 bases). Between the trimmed V and J ends, which lost 4 bases and 0 bases, there was a span of 13 bases. This CDR3 comprises 16 residues. Per germline, CDR1 SNHLY and CDR2 FYNNEI. The CDR3 is CASSVRGGISNQPQHF. The CDR3 bases are TGTGCCAGCAGTGTAAGGGGAGGGATTAGCAATCAGCCCCAGCATTTT.

The rearrangement uses TRBV30 and TRBJ2-7; D uncertain. The CDR3 loop spans 14 amino acids. Germline CDR1 and CDR2: GTSNPN and SVGIG (reference sequence). V lost 0 bases and J lost 0, with 9 bases in between. The CDR3 spells CAWSVQQNSYEQYF. The CDR3 nucleotides are TGTGCCTGGAGTGTTCAACAGAACTCCTACGAGCAGTACTTC. Full variable domain (remainder filled in from reference TRBV30 and TRBJ2-7): SQTIHQWPATLVQPVGSPLSLECTVEGTSNPNLYWYRQAAGRGLQLLFYSVGIGQISSEVPQNLSASRPQDRQFILSSKKLLLSDSGFYLCAWSVQQNSYEQYFGPGTRLTVT.

The rearrangement joins TRBV3-1 (or the pseudogene TRBV3-2) to TRBJ2-3, with 7 bases fitting TRBD2. The length of the CDR3 is 15 residues. Unmatched junction bases numbered 7, after V lost 4 bases and J lost 3 bases. Germline CDR1 reads LGHDT; CDR2 reads YNNKEL (reference sequence). The CDR3 DNA is TGTGCCAGCAGCCTTCCGGGGGGACGGACAGATACGCAGTATTTT. It specifies CASSLPGGRTDTQYF.

This chain links TRBV7-3 with TRBJ2-1; the D gene is possibly TRBD2 (6 bases). CDR1 is SGHTA and CDR2 is FQGTGA in the germline V gene. This CDR3 spans 16 amino acids. V lost 1 base, J lost 2 bases, and 12 bases lay in between. The chain's CDR3 is CASSLRGAGTYNEQFF. In DNA form, the CDR3 reads TGTGCCAGCAGCTTAAGAGGGGCGGGGACCTACAATGAGCAGTTCTTC.

As to this clone: A much larger clone sits a single nucleotide away, making a read error possible. The CDR3 loop is CASSVTGNTEAFF. CDR3 sequence (DNA): TGTGCCAGCAGCGTGACAGGGAACACTGAAGCTTTCTTT. This chain links TRBV11-3 with TRBJ1-1, with D possibly TRBD1 on 6 matching bases. Germline CDR1 is SGHNT and CDR2 is YENEEA. The CDR3 consists of 13 residues. Trimming cost V 5 bases and J 1 base, with 8 bases left between them.

The chain couples TRBV29-1 to TRBJ2-3; D is uncertain. Looked up from germline, CDR1 is SQVTM and CDR2 is ANQGSEA. Between the trimmed V and J ends, which lost 3 bases and 0 bases, there was a span of 4 bases. The length of the CDR3 is 12 residues. The CDR3 nucleotides are TGCAGCGTTGATCCTAGCACAGATACGCAGTATTTT. Translating it yields CSVDPSTDTQYF.

V and J are TRBV6-5 and TRBJ1-1; D is ambiguous. From germline, CDR1 is MNHEY and CDR2 SVGAGI. The length of the CDR3 is 14 residues. V was cut by 6 bases and J by 1 base, with 12 bases left in between. DNA for the CDR3: TGTGCCAGCAGACCAGCCGCAGGGAACACTGAAGCTTTCTTT. This gives the protein CASRPAAGNTEAFF.

The V call is TRBV6-2 or TRBV6-3, the J call TRBJ1-1, with 8 nucleotides matching TRBD1. From germline, CDR1 is MNHEY and CDR2 SVGEGT. V gave up 6 bases and J gave up 3 bases; unmatched junction bases: 9. There are 15 residues in the CDR3. CDR3 nucleotides: TGTGCCAGCAGCCACCTCCAGGGGGCGGACACTGAAGCTTTCTTT. It yields the protein CASSHLQGADTEAFF.

As concerns this clone: One junction end does not reproduce the germline sequence, and a read error may be involved. The chain joins TRBV7-9 to TRBJ2-1; 9 bases match TRBD2. The CDR3 loop spans 13 amino acids. Looked up from germline, CDR1 is SEHNR and CDR2 is FQNEAQ (reference sequence). CDR3 bases: TGTGCCAGCAGCTCTACACAGCGGGGGGTGGTAATCTTC. Residues: CASSSTQRGVVIF.

The chain joins TRBV10-3 to TRBJ2-2; D possibly corresponds to TRBD1 (5 bases). Trimming stripped 4 bases from V and 2 bases from J, with 11 bases between. CDR1 is ENHRY and CDR2 is SYGVKD in the germline V gene. The CDR3 covers 15 residues. CDR3 region: CAISATDINTGELFF. Written as DNA, the CDR3 is TGTGCCATCAGTGCCACGGACATAAACACCGGGGAGCTGTTTTTT.

The chain has TRBV24-1 and TRBJ2-2; D possibly corresponds to TRBD1 (6 bases). V lost 3 bases and J lost 7, with 11 bases in between. In germline, CDR1 is KGHDR, CDR2 SFDVKD. The length of the CDR3 is 14 residues. The CDR3: CATSDTQGSGELFF. The CDR3 DNA follows: TGTGCCACCAGTGATACCCAGGGGAGCGGGGAGCTGTTTTTT.

This clone was detected once. This chain connects TRBV3-1 (or the pseudogene TRBV3-2) to TRBJ2-1; a possible D gene is TRBD1 (6 bases). In germline, CDR1 is LGHDT, CDR2 YNNKEL (reference sequence). The germline V and J ends were trimmed by 3 bases and 4 bases, with 10 bases remaining between them. The CDR3 runs to 14 residues. CDR3 nucleotides: TGTGCCAGCAGCCAGGGGGCGGTGTACAATGAGCAGTTCTTC. It is translated as CASSQGAVYNEQFF.

The gene calls are TRBV10-2 and TRBJ1-2, with 11 bases fitting TRBD1. Germline CDR1 is WSHSY and CDR2 is SAAADI. The junction had 5 bases not matched to a gene; V was cut back by 6 bases and J by 8 bases. This CDR3 region has 13 residues. CDR3 sequence reads: CASSGTGGGGYTF. In DNA, the CDR3 is TGCGCCAGCAGCGGGACAGGGGGAGGCGGCTACACCTTC.

This chain uses TRBV18 with TRBJ1-3, with D uncertain. Trimming cost V 2 bases and J 2 bases, with 28 bases left between them. CDR3 length: 21 amino acids. Germline loops: CDR1 KGHSH, CDR2 LQKENI. CDR3 in amino acids: CASSPGEPGNPASYPGNTIYF. CDR3 DNA sequence: TGTGCCAGCTCACCAGGTGAACCGGGGAATCCGGCTTCGTACCCTGGAAACACCATATATTTT.

The chain couples TRBV4-2 to TRBJ2-7; D possibly corresponds to TRBD1 (5 bases). The germline gives CDR1 LGHNA, CDR2 YNFKEQ. Trimming removed 0 bases from V and 4 bases from J, with 10 bases in between. The CDR3 has 14 amino acids. CDR3 nucleotides: TGTGCCAGCAGCCAAGATGGGGCCGGGTACGAGCAGTACTTC. This codes for CASSQDGAGYEQYF.

The count of this clone is one. The J gene is TRBJ2-1, the V gene TRBV6-6, with 9 bases matching TRBD1. The V gene's germline CDR1 is MNHNY and CDR2 SVGAGI (reference sequence). The CDR3 runs to 14 residues. Germline trimming cut 5 bases from V and 9 bases from J; bases unmatched to any gene: 8. This CDR3 reads CASSHNRGLGEQFF. The CDR3 nucleotides read TGTGCCAGCAGTCATAACAGGGGGCTTGGTGAGCAGTTCTTC.

This sequence joins TRBV3-1 (or the pseudogene TRBV3-2) and TRBJ2-7, with 7 bases matching TRBD1. Germline CDR1 and CDR2: LGHDT and YNNKEL (reference sequence). The CDR3 length is 13 residues. Losses at the gene ends were 1 base for V and 4 bases for J; bases not matched to a gene: 1. CDR3: CASSQGQGYEQYF. Written as DNA, the CDR3 is TGTGCCAGCAGCCAAGGACAGGGTTACGAGCAGTACTTC.

Only a few counts were recorded for this clone. The chain combines TRBV11-2 with TRBJ1-1; unclear D gene. CDR1 and CDR2 from the germline V gene are SGHAT and FQNNGV. V was clipped by 1 base and J by 0 bases, with 9 bases between them. The CDR3 totals 15 residues. CDR3 amino acids: CASSLGTVMNTEAFF. The CDR3 DNA follows: TGTGCCAGCAGCTTAGGAACAGTCATGAACACTGAAGCTTTCTTT.

The chain links TRBV10-1 to TRBJ2-1, with 8 bases that match TRBD2. The CDR3 extends over 14 amino acids. The junction had 5 bases not matched to a gene; V was cut back by 7 bases and J by 3 bases. Germline-derived CDR1 and CDR2 are WNHNN and SYGVQD (reference sequence). CDR3 amino acids: CASNRGGGYNEQFF. The CDR3 region has the DNA TGCGCCAGCAACCGGGGGGGCGGCTACAATGAGCAGTTCTTC.